This T cell receptor beta chain was recorded in a study of shared clonotypes between healthy human individuals. Turning to the study itself: CD4 naive and memory got three plates each, CD8 naive two, CD8 memory one.

CD45RO-negative CD8 cells positively selected for CCR7 made up the naive population, which excluded terminally differentiated effector memory CD45RA+ cells. Donors were healthy HIV-negative adults without recently reported acute infections or vaccinations. Repertoires were generated with immunoSEQ multiplex PCR, while TCRdb's copy carries only in-frame clones and drops some. The sample includes some 2,100,000 clones, about 93% of them seen just once. Germline V CDR1 and CDR2: SQVTM, ANQGSEA. The CDR3 is made up of 13 amino acids. The V end lost 4 bases, the J end lost 0 bases, and 10 bases lay between the germline ends.

Source material: naive CD8+ T cells from PBMCs. The rearrangement joins TRBV29-1 to TRBJ2-7, with D uncertain. The TCR sequence derives from a man aged 18-30 years in good health. Some clones in this sample may be carry-over from other donors' samples. The CDR3 here is CSVVLLLSYEQYF. CDR3 bases: TGCAGCGTTGTCCTCCTCCTCTCCTACGAGCAGTACTTC.